Listed below are T cell receptor beta chains from one sample, sequenced in a study of radiotherapy plus CTLA-4 blockade in lung cancer. Data came from immunoSEQ multiplex PCR; TCRdb stores just in-frame clones and leaves some out. The sample has tens of thousands of clones; less than 85% are singletons. Material: peripheral blood, obtained from a patient treated with radiotherapy plus ipilimumab. Receptor source: a human donor with non-small cell lung cancer whose response to radiotherapy plus ipilimumab could not be evaluated. Some clones in this sample may be carry-over from other donors' samples. Each CDR3 is given without its conserved first and last residue. D genes are given only for firm matches.

j_gene: TRBJ2-2
v_gene: TRBV4-2
d_gene: TRBD2
CDR3aa: ASSQFTSGGSTGELF

j_gene: TRBJ1-4
v_gene: TRBV5-1
d_gene: TRBD1
CDR3aa: ASSRGGTGDNEKLF

j_gene: TRBJ2-5
v_gene: TRBV7-8
d_gene: TRBD2
CDR3aa: ASSWIASGGEEETQY

j_gene: TRBJ2-3
v_gene: TRBV7-3
d_gene: TRBD2
CDR3aa: ASSSTSGGAGSQY

j_gene: TRBJ2-5
v_gene: TRBV4-2
d_gene: .
CDR3aa: ASSQGAGVRETQY

j_gene: TRBJ2-1
v_gene: TRBV15
d_gene: TRBD2
CDR3aa: ATSSWTSGADEQF

j_gene: TRBJ2-7
v_gene: TRBV19
d_gene: .
CDR3aa: ASSPDRSDYEQY

j_gene: TRBJ2-1
v_gene: TRBV6-1
d_gene: TRBD1
CDR3aa: ASSARDSILSYNEQF

j_gene: TRBJ2-7
v_gene: TRBV5-6
d_gene: .
CDR3aa: ASSFDRLSYEQY

j_gene: TRBJ1-4
v_gene: TRBV28
d_gene: TRBD1
CDR3aa: ASTHLWVGTGEKLF

j_gene: TRBJ2-3
v_gene: TRBV5-1
d_gene: TRBD1
CDR3aa: ASRTGVTDTQY

j_gene: TRBJ1-1
v_gene: TRBV18
d_gene: .
CDR3aa: ASSLTDTEAF

j_gene: TRBJ2-3
v_gene: TRBV5-1
d_gene: .
CDR3aa: ASRWRDFSTDTQY

j_gene: TRBJ2-1
v_gene: TRBV7-9
d_gene: .
CDR3aa: ASSGTGVEQF

j_gene: TRBJ2-5
v_gene: TRBV27
d_gene: TRBD1
CDR3aa: ASSFRQGQETQY

j_gene: .
v_gene: TRBV6-1
d_gene: .
CDR3aa: ASSEQAYEQY

j_gene: TRBJ1-1
v_gene: TRBV18
d_gene: TRBD1
CDR3aa: ASSSGTALTAF

j_gene: TRBJ1-5
v_gene: TRBV4-1
d_gene: .
CDR3aa: ASSLQASNQPQH

j_gene: TRBJ1-6
v_gene: TRBV27
d_gene: .
CDR3aa: ASSFRDNSPLH

j_gene: TRBJ2-7
v_gene: TRBV4-1
d_gene: .
CDR3aa: ASRGSSYEQY

j_gene: TRBJ1-2
v_gene: TRBV18
d_gene: TRBD1
CDR3aa: ASSSNRGLNGYT

j_gene: TRBJ2-6
v_gene: TRBV7-2
d_gene: .
CDR3aa: ASSFRSGANVLT

j_gene: TRBJ2-5
v_gene: TRBV4-3
d_gene: TRBD1
CDR3aa: ASSPRVDRVEGTQY

j_gene: TRBJ2-1
v_gene: TRBV28
d_gene: TRBD2
CDR3aa: ASSSSGGIHNEQF

j_gene: TRBJ2-2
v_gene: TRBV5-1
d_gene: TRBD2
CDR3aa: ASSPGGASGTGELF

j_gene: TRBJ1-1
v_gene: TRBV28
d_gene: .
CDR3aa: ASSPEDNLNTEAF

j_gene: TRBJ2-3
v_gene: TRBV6-1
d_gene: TRBD1
CDR3aa: ASSPGTGEVTQY

j_gene: TRBJ1-1
v_gene: TRBV7-9
d_gene: .
CDR3aa: ASSLAPPEAF

j_gene: TRBJ1-5
v_gene: TRBV9
d_gene: TRBD1
CDR3aa: ASSTRPGGSGEPQH

j_gene: TRBJ1-3
v_gene: TRBV7-3
d_gene: TRBD1
CDR3aa: ASSAGQGASGNTIY

j_gene: TRBJ2-5
v_gene: TRBV5-1
d_gene: TRBD1
CDR3aa: ASSSWTGGRETQY

j_gene: TRBJ1-1
v_gene: TRBV5-1
d_gene: TRBD1
CDR3aa: ASSLDAGGTEAF

j_gene: TRBJ2-1
v_gene: TRBV5-6
d_gene: .
CDR3aa: ASSAHGNEQF

j_gene: TRBJ2-1
v_gene: TRBV4-3
d_gene: TRBD2
CDR3aa: ASSLGGLVGVDEQF

j_gene: TRBJ1-2
v_gene: TRBV28
d_gene: .
CDR3aa: ADGGPYGYT

j_gene: TRBJ2-7
v_gene: TRBV14
d_gene: TRBD1
CDR3aa: ASSHGQGLYEQY

j_gene: TRBJ1-3
v_gene: TRBV4-3
d_gene: TRBD1
CDR3aa: ASSPELGQGYTIY

j_gene: TRBJ2-7
v_gene: TRBV29-1
d_gene: TRBD2
CDR3aa: SVLTSGVYEQY

j_gene: TRBJ1-1
v_gene: TRBV18
d_gene: .
CDR3aa: ASSPPSKNTEAF

j_gene: TRBJ2-5
v_gene: TRBV2
d_gene: .
CDR3aa: ASPGGRLMETQY

j_gene: .
v_gene: TRBV6-6
d_gene: TRBD1
CDR3aa: ASSPPGQGRPYEQY